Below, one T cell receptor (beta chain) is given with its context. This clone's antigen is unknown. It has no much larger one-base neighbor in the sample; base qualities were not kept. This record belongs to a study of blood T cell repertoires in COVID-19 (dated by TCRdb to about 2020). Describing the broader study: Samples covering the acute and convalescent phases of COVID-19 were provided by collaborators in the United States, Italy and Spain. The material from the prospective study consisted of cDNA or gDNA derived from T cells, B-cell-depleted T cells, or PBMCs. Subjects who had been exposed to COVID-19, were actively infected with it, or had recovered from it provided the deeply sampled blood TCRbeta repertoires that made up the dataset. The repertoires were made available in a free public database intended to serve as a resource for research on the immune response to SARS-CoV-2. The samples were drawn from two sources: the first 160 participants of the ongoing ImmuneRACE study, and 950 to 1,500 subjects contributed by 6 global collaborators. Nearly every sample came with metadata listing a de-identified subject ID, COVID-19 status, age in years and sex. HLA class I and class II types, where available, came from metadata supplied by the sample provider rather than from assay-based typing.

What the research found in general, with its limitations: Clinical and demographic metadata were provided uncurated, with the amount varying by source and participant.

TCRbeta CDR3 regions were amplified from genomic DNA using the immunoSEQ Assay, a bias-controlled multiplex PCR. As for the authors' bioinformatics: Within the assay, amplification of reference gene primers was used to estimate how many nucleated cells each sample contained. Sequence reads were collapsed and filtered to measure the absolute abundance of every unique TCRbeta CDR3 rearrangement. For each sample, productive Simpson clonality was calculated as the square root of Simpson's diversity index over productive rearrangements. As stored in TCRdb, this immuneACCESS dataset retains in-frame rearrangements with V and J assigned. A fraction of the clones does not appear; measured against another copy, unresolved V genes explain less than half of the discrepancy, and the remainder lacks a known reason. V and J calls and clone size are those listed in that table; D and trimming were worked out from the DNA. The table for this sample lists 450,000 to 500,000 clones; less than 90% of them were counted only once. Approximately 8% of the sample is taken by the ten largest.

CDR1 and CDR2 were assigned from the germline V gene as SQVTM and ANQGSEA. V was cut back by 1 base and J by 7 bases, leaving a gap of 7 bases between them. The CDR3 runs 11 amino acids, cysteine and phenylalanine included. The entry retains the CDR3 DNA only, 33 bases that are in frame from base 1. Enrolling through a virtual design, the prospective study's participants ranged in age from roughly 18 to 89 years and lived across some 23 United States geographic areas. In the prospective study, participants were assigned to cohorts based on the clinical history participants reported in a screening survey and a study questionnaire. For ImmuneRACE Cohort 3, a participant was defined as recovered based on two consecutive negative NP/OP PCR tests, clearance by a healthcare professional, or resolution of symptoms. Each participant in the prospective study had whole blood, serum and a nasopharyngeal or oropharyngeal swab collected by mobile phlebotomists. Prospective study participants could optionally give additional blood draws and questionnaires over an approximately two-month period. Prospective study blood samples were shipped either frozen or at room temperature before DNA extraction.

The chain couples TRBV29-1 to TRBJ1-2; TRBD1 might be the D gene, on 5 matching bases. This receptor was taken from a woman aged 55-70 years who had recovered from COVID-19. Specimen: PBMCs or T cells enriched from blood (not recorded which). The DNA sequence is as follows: TGCAGCGTTGAAGGGGGCTTTGGCTACACCTTC. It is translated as CSVEGGFGYTF.